Reported below is one TCR beta chain. This sample's time point: persistent/refractory GD, antithyroid drugs over 5 years with positive TRAb. With RNA extracted from PBMCs as input, the TCR library was made. This record belongs to a study of regulatory T cells in long-lasting Graves disease. V lost 5 bases and J lost 3, with 11 bases in between. The germline V gene has CDR1 LNHDA and CDR2 SQIVND (reference sequence). CDR3 size: 14 residues. Both iRepertoire HTBI primers and Arm-PCR of CDR3 regions were used to build the TCR beta libraries. TCRdb called the multiplex PCR reads again in MiXCR, with one record for every CDR3 protein. Among about 290,000 distinct CDR3 sequences listed, approximately 20% were seen once.

The sequence derives from a female donor with Graves disease. The input for sequencing was peripheral blood mononuclear cells (PBMCs), taken when the disease was refractory, from a patient treated with antithyroid drugs. The gene calls are TRBV19 and TRBJ2-1; D is possibly TRBD1 or TRBD2 (5 bases each). The CDR3 coding sequence is TGTGCCAGTAGTTCCAGGGAGCGCTACAATGAGCAGTTCTTC. Protein sequence: CASSSRERYNEQFF.